The next 8 T cell receptor beta chains were all read from a single sample in a study of blood T cell repertoires in COVID-19. This table comes from immunoSEQ multiplex PCR, and its TCRdb copy is limited to in-frame clones, with some not included. The sample has about 180,000 clones; less than 85% are singletons. Sample: PBMCs or T cells enriched from blood (not recorded which). All receptors come from a man aged 55 to 69 who had recovered from COVID-19.

The rearrangement joins TRBV7-2 to TRBJ2-2; D not certain. The germline gives CDR1 SGHTA, CDR2 FQGNSA. V lost 2 bases and J lost 1, with 5 bases in between. This CDR3 is 14 amino acids long. As DNA, the CDR3 is TGTGCCAGCAGCTTATATAGGAACACCGGGGAGCTGTTTTTT. Protein: CASSLYRNTGELFF. The full variable domain, with the rest looked up from reference TRBV7-2 and TRBJ2-2, is GAGVSQSPSNKVTEKGKDVELRCDPISGHTALYWYRQSLGQGLEFLIYFQGNSAPDKSGLPSDRFSAERTGGSVSTLTIQRTQQEDSAVYLCASSLYRNTGELFFGEGSRLTVL.

The chain carries TRBV20-1 and TRBJ2-3; TRBD2 aligns across 7 bases. After removal of 3 bases from V and 2 bases from J, the junction contained 8 bases not matched to a gene. The CDR3 covers 15 residues. Germline lookup yields CDR1 DFQATT and CDR2 SNEGSKA (reference sequence). CDR3 amino acids: CSASKREAPTDTQYF. In DNA, the CDR3 is TGCAGTGCTAGTAAACGGGAGGCCCCCACAGATACGCAGTATTTT.

The chain recombines TRBV5-8 with TRBJ1-2, with TRBD1 matching 12 bases. The trim removed 2 bases at V and 5 bases at J, leaving 7 bases unmatched. CDR1 and CDR2 (germline): SGHTS, YDEGEE. CDR3 size: 16 residues. CDR3 sequence (DNA): TGTGCCAGCAGCTTTGTACCGGGACAGGGGGCTTATGGCTACACCTTC. It is translated as CASSFVPGQGAYGYTF.

The chain employs TRBV19 and TRBJ1-4; D gene uncertain. Germline CDR1 and CDR2: LNHDA and SQIVND (reference sequence). V dropped 4 bases and J dropped 0 bases, with 9 bases sitting between them. The CDR3 extends over 15 amino acids. CDR3 residues: CASSTPTTTNEKLFF. The DNA of the CDR3 is TGTGCCAGTAGTACTCCGACAACAACTAATGAAAAACTGTTTTTT.

The chain links TRBV11-2 to TRBJ1-5; D gene ambiguous. CDR3 length: 11 amino acids. V was cut by 5 bases and J by 4 bases, with 3 bases left in between. The V gene's germline CDR1 is SGHAT and CDR2 FQNNGV. The CDR3 here is CASSINQPQHF. CDR3 DNA: TGTGCCAGCAGCATAAATCAGCCCCAGCATTTT. Full variable domain (rest looked up from reference TRBV11-2 and TRBJ1-5): EAGVAQSPRYKIIEKRQSVAFWCNPISGHATLYWYQQILGQGPKLLIQFQNNGVVDDSQLPKDRFSAERLKGVDSTLKIQPAKLEDSAVYLCASSINQPQHFGDGTRLSIL.

This clone is a singleton in its sample. The rearrangement links TRBV3-1 (or the pseudogene TRBV3-2) to TRBJ2-1; D is possibly TRBD2 (6 bases). The ends were cut back, 7 bases at V and 8 bases at J, with 24 bases in the middle. The CDR3 has 16 residues. Germline lookup yields CDR1 LGHDT and CDR2 YNNKEL (reference sequence). The CDR3 reads CASTLYYGRNSDEQFF. The DNA for the CDR3 is TGTGCCAGCACCCTCTACTATGGGAGGAATAGTGATGAGCAGTTCTTC.

The chain couples TRBV28 to TRBJ1-5; a weak D match, TRBD1 (5 bases). This CDR3 spans 12 amino acids. V was trimmed by 10 bases and J by 7 bases, leaving 14 bases between them. From germline, CDR1 is MDHEN and CDR2 SYDVKM. The CDR3 loop reads CATRVGGQPQHF. In DNA, the CDR3 is TGTGCCACACGAGTCGGGGGACAGCCCCAGCATTTT.

A few counts support this clone. The J gene is TRBJ2-3, the V gene TRBV29-1; 8 bases align to TRBD1. Unmatched junction bases numbered 3, after V lost 0 bases and J lost 4 bases. The CDR3 length is 14 residues. Germline assignment: CDR1 SQVTM and CDR2 ANQGSEA. For the CDR3, the DNA is TGCAGCGTTGAAGACAGGGGGCGCCCAGATACGCAGTATTTT. Protein sequence: CSVEDRGRPDTQYF.